The 8 T cell receptor beta chains reported below all come from one sample, sequenced in a study of T cells after yellow fever vaccination. From the 5' RACE reads, TCRdb called clonotypes with MiXCR, one entry per CDR3 protein. The sample contains about 430,000 distinct CDR3 sequences, around 19% of which appear only once. The sequencing used PBMCs, collected before the yellow fever booster vaccination. Receptors originate from a man aged 18 to 30 who received the YFV17D yellow fever vaccine.

The chain joins TRBV21-1 to TRBJ1-5; no DNA check was done on the table's D call, TRBD1. TRBV21-1 is given as a pseudogene. The CDR3 contains 17 residues. CDR3 sequence reads: CASSKGGGAAGDQPQHF. The CDR3 coding sequence is TGTGCCAGCAGCAAAGGCGGTGGTGCAGCCGGGGATCAGCCCCAGCATTTT.

The chain is built from TRBV6-5 and TRBJ2-3, with 9 positions matching TRBD1. Germline trimming cut 5 bases from V and 7 bases from J; bases unmatched to any gene: 10. The CDR3 sequence is 15 residues long. Germline V gene sequence: CDR1 MNHEY, CDR2 SVGAGI. CDR3 region: CASSNPGQGRYTQYF. The DNA for the CDR3 is TGTGCCAGCAGTAATCCGGGACAGGGACGATATACGCAGTATTTT.

This clonotype has only a few counts. The rearrangement links TRBV7-2 to TRBJ1-5; D is unclear. Per germline, CDR1 SGHTA and CDR2 FQGNSA. The CDR3 is 15 residues long. V was clipped by 2 bases and J by 0 bases, with 8 bases between them. For the CDR3, the DNA is TGTGCCAGCAGCTTATTTTTTGATAGCAATCAGCCCCAGCATTTT. This sequence encodes CASSLFFDSNQPQHF.

This clonotype was found a few times. The chain has TRBV6-2 or TRBV6-3 and TRBJ2-2, with D hard to call. With 3 bases removed from V and 4 bases from J, the gap between germline ends came to 12 bases. CDR3 length: 15 residues. Germline V gives CDR1 MNHEY, CDR2 SVGEGT. The DNA of the CDR3 is TGTGCCAGCAGTTATAGTAGGTTTGCCACCGGGGAGCTGTTTTTT. Translation: CASSYSRFATGELFF.

This clonotype has more than one count but fewer than ten. The rearrangement uses TRBV5-1 and TRBJ2-5; 9 bases match TRBD2. Germline V lookup: CDR1 SGHRS, CDR2 YFSETQ. Unmatched junction bases numbered 7, after V lost 1 base and J lost 3 bases. This CDR3 is built from 16 residues. The CDR3 here is CASSLLASGEEETQYF. CDR3 nucleotide sequence: TGCGCCAGCAGCTTGTTAGCTAGCGGGGAGGAAGAGACCCAGTACTTC.

V usage is TRBV24-1 and J usage is TRBJ2-1; 8 bases are a match to TRBD2. The CDR3 contains 13 residues. Germline trimming cut 3 bases from V and 10 bases from J; bases unmatched to any gene: 4. Looked up from germline, CDR1 is KGHDR and CDR2 is SFDVKD. Here the CDR3 reads CATSDATSGEQFF. The CDR3 DNA reads as TGTGCCACCAGTGATGCTACTAGCGGAGAGCAGTTCTTC.

This clonotype was counted between two and nine times. The gene calls are TRBV4-3 and TRBJ2-5, with TRBD2 matching 9 bases. The CDR3 totals 15 residues. Per the germline V gene, CDR1 is LGHNA and CDR2 is YSLEER. The V gene end was trimmed by 1 base and the J gene end by 5 bases; junction bases not matched to a gene: 5. The CDR3, as DNA: TGCGCCAGCAGCCAAGTGGGGACTAGCCGGGAGACCCAGTACTTC. Its translation is CASSQVGTSRETQYF.

This rearrangement joins TRBV7-9 to TRBJ2-1, with 9 bases that match TRBD2. CDR3 length: 14 amino acids. Germline V lookup: CDR1 SEHNR, CDR2 FQNEAQ (reference sequence). V gave up 5 bases and J gave up 6 bases; unmatched junction bases: 5. CDR3 DNA sequence: TGTGCCAGCAGCCTTCTAGCGGGGATCAATGAGCAGTTCTTC. This encodes CASSLLAGINEQFF.